Listed here are 27 T cell receptor beta chains from one sample, sequenced in a study of Ad26.COV2.S vaccination and SARS-CoV-2 variants. Treatment noted: roughly 20 received Ad26.COV2.S at low or high dose, single or two shots; several received placebo; per-sample allocation not given. Vaccine and placebo recipients were sampled on day 63 after the first injection. Generated by immunoSEQ multiplex PCR, the TCRdb table keeps only in-frame clones and is missing some. This table holds about 320,000 clones, about 90% found once. Specimen: peripheral blood, collected in a trial of Ad26.COV2.S vaccine versus placebo. The receptors come from a person aged 18 to 65 who received the Ad26.COV2.S COVID-19 vaccine or a placebo.

The CDR3 nucleotides are TGTGCCAGCACCCGAGCGGCCAGTTTGAACACTGAAGCTTTCTTT. Its translation is CASTRAASLNTEAFF. The chain carries TRBV27 and TRBJ1-1; D is undetermined. The germline V gene encodes CDR1 MNHEY and CDR2 SMNVEV (reference sequence). Deletions cut 7 bases from V and 0 bases from J, with 15 bases between. CDR3 length: 15 amino acids.

Concerning this clone itself: Other DNA sequences within the sample encode an identical CDR3. The chain joins TRBV20-1 to TRBJ1-2; D gene ambiguous. This CDR3 spans 11 amino acids. Germline V gene data show CDR1 as DFQATT and CDR2 as SNEGSKA (reference sequence). V lost 3 bases to trimming and J lost 3 bases, with 5 bases between them. CDR3 residues: CSARADYGYTF. The CDR3 DNA reads as TGCAGTGCTAGGGCAGACTATGGCTACACCTTC.

V is TRBV5-4 and J is TRBJ2-1; D gene uncertain. V gave up 2 bases and J gave up 9 bases, with 9 bases separating them. CDR3 size: 12 residues. CDR1 SGHNT and CDR2 YYREEE come from the germline V gene (reference sequence). The CDR3 spells CASSLPLGEQFF. The CDR3 coding sequence is TGTGCCAGCAGCTTACCATTGGGTGAGCAGTTCTTC.

The genes are TRBV15 and TRBJ2-2, with unresolved D. The CDR3 is made up of 17 amino acids. The V gene's germline CDR1 is LNHNV and CDR2 YYDKDF (reference sequence). V was shortened by 4 bases and J by 2 bases, with 17 bases between the two germline ends. CDR3 amino acids: CATSTPSVRRNTGELFF. CDR3 nucleotides: TGTGCCACCAGCACCCCGTCGGTAAGAAGAAACACCGGGGAGCTGTTTTTT.

This chain joins TRBV7-3 and TRBJ1-1; D might be TRBD1 (5 bases). The CDR3 extends over 14 amino acids. Germline V CDR1 and CDR2: SGHTA, FQGTGA. V was pared by 1 base and J by 2 bases, with 8 bases between. CDR3 in DNA: TGTGCCAGCAGCTTAATGGGGCACAACACTGAAGCTTTCTTT. Translated: CASSLMGHNTEAFF.

The rearrangement links TRBV18 to TRBJ1-6; the D is unclear. The germline gives CDR1 KGHSH, CDR2 LQKENI. CDR3 length: 16 amino acids. With 0 bases removed from V and 7 bases from J, the gap between germline ends came to 13 bases. This CDR3 is CASSPPNVGSNSPLHF. Here the CDR3 DNA reads TGTGCCAGCTCACCACCGAACGTGGGTAGCAATTCACCCCTCCACTTT.

V usage is TRBV18 and J usage is TRBJ1-1, with D tentatively TRBD1 (5 bases). The CDR3 extends over 18 amino acids. V was clipped by 4 bases and J by 0 bases, with 21 bases between them. Germline CDR1 KGHSH, CDR2 LQKENI. DNA of the CDR3: TGTGCCAGCTCACTCAACTCCCCAGCACAGGCGATGAACACTGAAGCTTTCTTT. It codes for CASSLNSPAQAMNTEAFF.

This clone was seen a handful of times. The J gene is TRBJ1-1, the V gene TRBV7-8; 7 positions agree with TRBD1. The CDR3 contains 15 residues. Germline V gene sequence: CDR1 SGHVS, CDR2 FQNEAQ. V shed 10 bases and J 3 bases; nucleotides not matched to a gene: 14. The chain's CDR3 is CATQTINRGDTEAFF. The CDR3 DNA reads TGTGCCACCCAAACGATTAACAGGGGAGACACTGAAGCTTTCTTT.

The chain recombines TRBV11-2 with TRBJ2-2; D perhaps matches TRBD2 (5 bases). Germline V gene sequence: CDR1 SGHAT, CDR2 FQNNGV. This CDR3 is 15 amino acids long. Between the trimmed V and J ends, which lost 5 bases and 3 bases, there was a span of 13 bases. The CDR3: CASSHTGRDTGELFF. The CDR3 DNA reads as TGTGCCAGCAGCCACACCGGGCGGGACACCGGGGAGCTGTTTTTT.

This rearrangement joins TRBV19 to TRBJ1-4; D is ambiguous. Germline V gene lookup returns CDR1 LNHDA and CDR2 SQIVND (reference sequence). Trimming shortened V by 3 bases and J by 7 bases, and 3 bases separated the two germline ends. The CDR3 loop spans 11 amino acids. CDR3 protein: CASSMGEKLFF. CDR3 sequence (DNA): TGTGCCAGTAGTATGGGTGAAAAACTGTTTTTT. Combining the CDR3 with reference TRBV19 and TRBJ1-4 gives the whole variable domain DGGITQSPKYLFRKEGQNVTLSCEQNLNHDAMYWYRQDPGQGLRLIYYSQIVNDFQKGDIAEGYSVSREKKESFPLTVTSAQKNPTAFYLCASSMGEKLFFGSGTQLSVL.

The J gene is TRBJ2-7, the V gene TRBV5-1, with D unresolved. The CDR3 is 15 residues long. The germline V gene encodes CDR1 SGHRS and CDR2 YFSETQ. Trimming stripped 5 bases from V and 5 bases from J, with 20 bases between. CDR3: CASRPLGPLEDEQYF. In nucleotides, the CDR3 is TGCGCCAGCAGGCCTCTCGGGCCACTTGAGGACGAGCAGTACTTC. The variable domain in full, completed from reference TRBV5-1 and TRBJ2-7, reads KAGVTQTPRYLIKTRGQQVTLSCSPISGHRSVSWYQQTPGQGLQFLFEYFSETQRNKGNFPGRFSGRQFSNSRSEMNVSTLELGDSALYLCASRPLGPLEDEQYFGPGTRLTVT.

The chain couples TRBV18 to TRBJ2-1; D uncertain. The germline V and J ends were trimmed by 4 bases and 5 bases, with 15 bases remaining between them. The CDR3 sequence is 15 residues long. Looked up from germline, CDR1 is KGHSH and CDR2 is LQKENI. CDR3 sequence: CASSRVEQENNEQFF. CDR3 bases: TGTGCCAGCTCACGAGTTGAGCAGGAGAACAATGAGCAGTTCTTC. The full variable domain, completed using reference TRBV18 and TRBJ2-1, is NAGVMQNPRHLVRRRGQEARLRCSPMKGHSHVYWYRQLPEEGLKFMVYLQKENIIDESGMPKERFSAEFPKEGPSILRIQQVVRGDSAAYFCASSRVEQENNEQFFGPGTRLTVL.

The chain employs TRBV15 and TRBJ2-7; possible D gene TRBD1, 6 bases. CDR1 is LNHNV, CDR2 YYDKDF, per germline (reference sequence). This CDR3 is 14 amino acids long. V was clipped by 2 bases and J by 0 bases, with 8 bases between them. DNA of the CDR3: TGTGCCACCAGCAGACAGGGGAGCTCCTACGAGCAGTACTTC. Its translation: CATSRQGSSYEQYF.

V is TRBV3-1 (or the pseudogene TRBV3-2) and J is TRBJ1-2; D gene uncertain. Germline V gene data show CDR1 as LGHDT and CDR2 as YNNKEL (reference sequence). This CDR3 has 13 residues. V was clipped by 4 bases and J by 5 bases, with 11 bases between them. The CDR3 nucleotides are TGTGCCAGCAGCCTGGGGAGTAGTTATGGCTACACCTTC. This encodes CASSLGSSYGYTF.

The DNA of the CDR3 is TGTGCCAGTAGTATTGGGCTAGCGGGGGGAAATCCGCAGTTCTTC. Translating gives CASSIGLAGGNPQFF. The rearrangement uses TRBV19 and TRBJ2-1, with TRBD2 matching 11 bases. CDR1 LNHDA and CDR2 SQIVND come from the germline V gene (reference sequence). The length of the CDR3 is 15 residues. V shed 3 bases, J shed 12 bases, and the junction held 10 bases outside the gene matches.

The chain links TRBV30 to TRBJ1-2; TRBD1 might be the D (5 bases). CDR1 is GTSNPN, CDR2 SVGIG, per germline (reference sequence). The CDR3 has 14 amino acids. Trimming pared 0 bases from V and 5 bases from J, leaving 13 bases between. CDR3 sequence reads: CAWSVQGTWYGYTF. The CDR3 nucleotides read TGTGCCTGGAGTGTGCAGGGAACTTGGTATGGCTACACCTTC. Full variable domain (missing parts from reference TRBV30 and TRBJ1-2): SQTIHQWPATLVQPVGSPLSLECTVEGTSNPNLYWYRQAAGRGLQLLFYSVGIGQISSEVPQNLSASRPQDRQFILSSKKLLLSDSGFYLCAWSVQGTWYGYTFGSGTRLTVV.

This clone has more than one count but fewer than ten. V usage is TRBV11-3 and J usage is TRBJ2-3, with TRBD2 identical over 9 bases. The CDR3 runs 16 residues. Germline assignment: CDR1 SGHNT and CDR2 YENEEA. The V gene end was trimmed by 7 bases and the J gene end by 1 base; junction bases not matched to a gene: 9. This CDR3 is CASTRVAGGGTDTQYF. CDR3 in DNA: TGTGCCAGCACCAGAGTCGCGGGGGGGGGCACAGATACGCAGTATTTT.

This chain joins TRBV9 and TRBJ2-5; tentatively, D is TRBD2 (5 bases). The CDR3 has 12 amino acids. Trimming shortened V by 6 bases and J by 5 bases, and 11 bases separated the two germline ends. Per germline, CDR1 SGDLS and CDR2 YYNGEE. The CDR3 region has the DNA TGTGCCAGCAACCCGGGGTGGGAGACCCAGTACTTC. Translation gives CASNPGWETQYF.

The chain uses TRBV12-3 or TRBV12-4 and TRBJ1-2; 8 bases match TRBD1. The CDR3 is 12 residues long. After removal of 6 bases from V and 6 bases from J, the junction contained 3 bases not matched to a gene. The CDR3 DNA follows: TGTGCCAGCAGCTCGACAGGGGATGGCTACACCTTC. This gives the protein CASSSTGDGYTF.

The chain links TRBV27 to TRBJ1-1; tentatively, D is TRBD1 (5 bases). This CDR3 contains 15 residues. Germline lookup yields CDR1 MNHEY and CDR2 SMNVEV (reference sequence). The V and J ends lost 3 bases and 5 bases respectively, with 16 bases between them. As DNA, the CDR3 is TGTGCCAGCAGTTTTACCCTGTGGGGGGGAACTGAAGCTTTCTTT. It codes for CASSFTLWGGTEAFF.

The chain combines TRBV15 with TRBJ1-2; maybe TRBD1 (5 bases). Germline V gives CDR1 LNHNV, CDR2 YYDKDF (reference sequence). CDR3 length equals 15 residues. Trimming took 2 bases from V and 4 from J, leaving 14 bases between them. This CDR3 reads CATSRQGAAIYGYTF. The CDR3 DNA follows: TGTGCCACCAGCAGACAGGGAGCAGCTATCTATGGCTACACCTTC.

The chain uses TRBV4-3 and TRBJ1-2, with 7 bases matching TRBD1. Trimming removed 0 bases from V and 8 bases from J; junction bases left unmatched: 6. Germline V gene data show CDR1 as LGHNA and CDR2 as YSLEER. CDR3 length: 14 amino acids. CDR3 in DNA: TGCGCCAGCAGCCAAGATCAAAGGGGGCAGGGCTACACCTTC. It specifies CASSQDQRGQGYTF.

The CDR3 is CASSQGTAWETQYF. The CDR3 nucleotides read TGTGCCAGCAGCCAAGGGACGGCGTGGGAGACCCAGTACTTC. This sequence joins TRBV3-1 (or the pseudogene TRBV3-2) and TRBJ2-5, with D unclear. V lost 1 base, J lost 5 bases, and 11 bases lay in between. Germline V gene sequence: CDR1 LGHDT, CDR2 YNNKEL (reference sequence). CDR3 size: 14 residues.

V and J are TRBV7-3 and TRBJ2-3; D unresolved. V lost 3 bases and J lost 4, with 5 bases in between. In germline, CDR1 is SGHTA, CDR2 FQGTGA. The CDR3 is 12 amino acids. CDR3 residues: CASSFGPDTQYF. The CDR3 coding sequence is TGTGCCAGCAGCTTTGGCCCAGATACGCAGTATTTT.

This chain connects TRBV6-1 to TRBJ2-7, with D unresolved. The CDR3 is made up of 15 amino acids. CDR1 and CDR2 from the germline V gene are MNHNS and SASEGT. Trimming left V 3 bases short and J 3 bases short, with 15 bases between. The CDR3 is CASSEIESSGYEQYV. The CDR3 nucleotides read TGTGCCAGCAGTGAGATCGAGAGCTCCGGCTACGAGCAGTACGTC.

This sequence joins TRBV19 and TRBJ1-1; D gene uncertain. Per the germline V gene, CDR1 is LNHDA and CDR2 is SQIVND (reference sequence). With 7 bases removed from V and 3 bases from J, the gap between germline ends came to 15 bases. This CDR3 contains 14 residues. The chain's CDR3 is CASMTFTRDTEAFF. The CDR3 bases are TGTGCCAGTATGACTTTCACTCGGGACACTGAAGCTTTCTTT.

This clone showed up many times. Other nucleotide sequences from this sample produce the same CDR3. The chain recombines TRBV6-6 with TRBJ1-2, with 7 bases fitting TRBD1. Germline lookup yields CDR1 MNHNY and CDR2 SVGAGI (reference sequence). Trimming removed 5 bases from V and 2 bases from J; junction bases left unmatched: 2. This CDR3 is 13 amino acids long. The CDR3 spells CASSRTGNYGYTF. CDR3 coding DNA: TGTGCCAGCAGTAGGACAGGAAACTATGGCTACACCTTC.